The sequence of this T cell receptor beta chain was determined in a study of blood T cells in healthy people across ages. CDR1 DFQATT and CDR2 SNEGSKA come from the germline V gene (reference sequence). The CDR3 totals 17 residues. With V trimmed by 4 bases and J by 2 bases, 10 bases remained unmatched. PCR was performed a second time for roughly 7 to 12 cycles using a sample-barcoded 5' primer and a J-beta primer mix. TCRdb re-analysed the 5' RACE reads in MiXCR, keeping a single row per CDR3 protein. Here the sample spans about 690,000 distinct CDR3 sequences, roughly 43% being singletons. The chain combines TRBV20-1 with TRBJ2-1, with TRBD2 matching over 11 bases. The sample consisted of blood. This TCR was sampled from an elderly man in good health. CDR3 residues: CSATQTSGMGTYNEQFF. As DNA, the CDR3 is TGCAGTGCTACCCAGACTAGCGGGATGGGCACCTACAATGAGCAGTTCTTC.